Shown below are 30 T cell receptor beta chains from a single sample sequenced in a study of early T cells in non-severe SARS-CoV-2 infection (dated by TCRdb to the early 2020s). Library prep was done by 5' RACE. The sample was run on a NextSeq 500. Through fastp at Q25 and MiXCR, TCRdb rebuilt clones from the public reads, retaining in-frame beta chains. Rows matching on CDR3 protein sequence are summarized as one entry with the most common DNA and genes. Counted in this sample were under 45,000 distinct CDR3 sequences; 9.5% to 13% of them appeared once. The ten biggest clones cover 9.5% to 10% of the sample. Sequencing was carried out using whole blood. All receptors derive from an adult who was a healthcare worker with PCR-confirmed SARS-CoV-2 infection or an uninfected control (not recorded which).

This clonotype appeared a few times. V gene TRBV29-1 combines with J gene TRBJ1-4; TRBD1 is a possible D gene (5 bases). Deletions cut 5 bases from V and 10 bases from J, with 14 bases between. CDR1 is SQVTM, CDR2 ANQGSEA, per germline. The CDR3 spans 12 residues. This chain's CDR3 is CSVSAGDRKLFF. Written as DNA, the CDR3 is TGCAGCGTTAGTGCGGGGGATCGAAAACTGTTTTTT. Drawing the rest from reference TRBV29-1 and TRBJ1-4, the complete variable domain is SAVISQKPSRDICQRGTSLTIQCQVDSQVTMMFWYRQQPGQSLTLIATANQGSEATYESGFVIDKFPISRPNLTFSTLTVSNMSPEDSSIYLCSVSAGDRKLFFGSGTQLSVL.

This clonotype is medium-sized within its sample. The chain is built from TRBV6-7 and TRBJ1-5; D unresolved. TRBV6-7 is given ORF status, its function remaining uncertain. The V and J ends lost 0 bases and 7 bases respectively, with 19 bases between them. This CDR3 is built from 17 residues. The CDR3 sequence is CASSYSRYSGAGQPQHF. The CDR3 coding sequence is TGTGCCAGCAGTTACTCGAGATACAGCGGAGCCGGGCAGCCCCAGCATTTT.

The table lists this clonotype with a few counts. CDR3 sequence: CASSYKGEQFF. The CDR3 DNA reads TGTGCCAGCAGTTACAAGGGAGAGCAGTTCTTC. The rearrangement joins TRBV6-2 or TRBV6-3 to TRBJ2-1; D not resolved. The CDR3 spans 11 residues. Trimming removed 2 bases at V and 10 bases at J, with 6 bases between. Germline CDR1 MNHEY, CDR2 SVGEGT.

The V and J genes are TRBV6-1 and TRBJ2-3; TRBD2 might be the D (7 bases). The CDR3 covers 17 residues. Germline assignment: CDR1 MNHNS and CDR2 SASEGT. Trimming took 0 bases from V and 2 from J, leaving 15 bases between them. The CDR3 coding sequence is TGTGCCAGCAGTGAAGCGCTAGGAGGGGGGGTCACAGATACGCAGTATTTT. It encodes CASSEALGGGVTDTQYF.

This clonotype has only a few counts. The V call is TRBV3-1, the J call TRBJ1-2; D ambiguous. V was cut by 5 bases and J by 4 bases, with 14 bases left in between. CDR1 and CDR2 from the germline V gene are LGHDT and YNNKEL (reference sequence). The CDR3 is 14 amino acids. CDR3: CASSSRRLVYGYTF. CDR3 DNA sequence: TGTGCCAGCAGCTCCCGGCGACTGGTCTATGGCTACACCTTC. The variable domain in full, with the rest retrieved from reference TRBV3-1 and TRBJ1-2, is DTAVSQTPKYLVTQMGNDKSIKCEQNLGHDTMYWYKQDSKKFLKIMFSYNNKELIINETVPNRFSPKSPDKAHLNLHINSLELGDSAVYFCASSSRRLVYGYTFGSGTRLTVV.

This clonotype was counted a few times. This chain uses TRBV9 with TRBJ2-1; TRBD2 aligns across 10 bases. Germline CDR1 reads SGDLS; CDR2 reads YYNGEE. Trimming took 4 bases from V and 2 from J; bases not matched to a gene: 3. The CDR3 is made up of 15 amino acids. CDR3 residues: CASSSGLAAYNEQFF. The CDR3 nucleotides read TGTGCCAGCAGCTCCGGACTAGCGGCCTACAATGAGCAGTTCTTC.

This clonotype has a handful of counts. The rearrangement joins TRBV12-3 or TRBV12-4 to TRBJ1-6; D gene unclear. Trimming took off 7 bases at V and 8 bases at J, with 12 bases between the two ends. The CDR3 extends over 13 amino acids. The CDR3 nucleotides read TGTGCCAGCACCCGGCAGATACATTCACCCCTCCACTTT. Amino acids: CASTRQIHSPLHF.

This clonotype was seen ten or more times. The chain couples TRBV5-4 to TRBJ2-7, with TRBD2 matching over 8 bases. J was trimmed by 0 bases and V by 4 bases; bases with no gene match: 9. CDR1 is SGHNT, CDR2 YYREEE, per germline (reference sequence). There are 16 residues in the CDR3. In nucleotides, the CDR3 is TGTGCCAGCAGCCCTCGTGGCGGGGGGCGCTCCTACGAGCAGTACTTC. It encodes CASSPRGGGRSYEQYF. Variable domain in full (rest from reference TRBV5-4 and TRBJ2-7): ETGVTQSPTHLIKTRGQQVTLRCSSQSGHNTVSWYQQALGQGPQFIFQYYREEENGRGNFPPRFSGLQFPNYSSELNVNALELDDSALYLCASSPRGGGRSYEQYFGPGTRLTVT.

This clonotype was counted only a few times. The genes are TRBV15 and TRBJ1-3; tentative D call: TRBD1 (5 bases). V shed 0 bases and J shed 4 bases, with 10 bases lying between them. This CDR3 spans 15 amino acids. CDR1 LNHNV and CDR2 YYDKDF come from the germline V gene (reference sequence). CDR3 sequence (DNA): TGTGCCACCAGCAGAGATTCCAGGGCGGGAAACACCATATATTTT. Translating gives CATSRDSRAGNTIYF.

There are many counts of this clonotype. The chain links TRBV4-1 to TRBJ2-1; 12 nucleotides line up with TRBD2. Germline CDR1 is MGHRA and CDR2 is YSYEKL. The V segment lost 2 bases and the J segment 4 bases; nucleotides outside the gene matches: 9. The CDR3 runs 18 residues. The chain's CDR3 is CASSQPKTGTSGYNEQFF. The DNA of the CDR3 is TGCGCCAGCAGCCAACCCAAAACCGGGACTAGCGGGTACAATGAGCAGTTCTTC.

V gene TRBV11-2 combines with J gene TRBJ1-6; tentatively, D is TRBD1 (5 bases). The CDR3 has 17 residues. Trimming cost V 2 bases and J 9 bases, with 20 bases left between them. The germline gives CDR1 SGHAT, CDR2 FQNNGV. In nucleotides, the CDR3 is TGTGCCAGCAGCTTATCCCCCACAGTCGATAGGGGTTCACCCCTCCACTTT. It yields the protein CASSLSPTVDRGSPLHF.

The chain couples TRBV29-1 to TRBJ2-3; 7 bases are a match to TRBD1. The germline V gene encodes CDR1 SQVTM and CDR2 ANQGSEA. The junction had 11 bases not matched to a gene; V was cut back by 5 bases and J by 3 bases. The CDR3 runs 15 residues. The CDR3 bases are TGCAGCGTTTCAGCATTGACAGGGCCTACAGATACGCAGTATTTT. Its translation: CSVSALTGPTDTQYF.

The CDR3 region has the DNA TGCAGTGCTAGAGGGACTGGCACAGATACGCAGTATTTT. The encoded protein is CSARGTGTDTQYF. The V gene is TRBV20-1, the J gene TRBJ2-3; a possible D gene is TRBD2 (5 bases). V shed 1 base and J shed 1 base, with 6 bases lying between them. The CDR3 is 13 amino acids. Germline assignment: CDR1 DFQATT and CDR2 SNEGSKA (reference sequence).

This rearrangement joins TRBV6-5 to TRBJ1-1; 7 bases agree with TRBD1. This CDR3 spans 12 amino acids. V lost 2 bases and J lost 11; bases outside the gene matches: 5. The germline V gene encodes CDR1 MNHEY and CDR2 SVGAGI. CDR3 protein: CASSYTTGYAFF. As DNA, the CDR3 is TGTGCCAGCAGTTACACGACAGGGTACGCTTTCTTT.

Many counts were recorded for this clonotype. CDR3 coding DNA: TGCAGTGCTAGATCTCAGGGCCGATACGAGCAGTACTTC. This translates into CSARSQGRYEQYF. The chain combines TRBV20-1 with TRBJ2-7, with D perhaps TRBD1 (5 bases). CDR3 length: 13 residues. Germline CDR1 reads DFQATT; CDR2 reads SNEGSKA (reference sequence). Between the trimmed V and J ends, which lost 2 bases and 4 bases, there was a span of 12 bases.

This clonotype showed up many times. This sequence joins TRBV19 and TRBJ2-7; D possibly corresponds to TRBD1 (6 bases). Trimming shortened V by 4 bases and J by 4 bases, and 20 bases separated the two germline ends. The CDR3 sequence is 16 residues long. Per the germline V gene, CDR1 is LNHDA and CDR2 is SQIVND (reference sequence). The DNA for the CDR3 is TGTGCCAGTAGTACTCGGACAGCATTCTCTCCATACGAGCAGTACTTC. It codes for CASSTRTAFSPYEQYF.

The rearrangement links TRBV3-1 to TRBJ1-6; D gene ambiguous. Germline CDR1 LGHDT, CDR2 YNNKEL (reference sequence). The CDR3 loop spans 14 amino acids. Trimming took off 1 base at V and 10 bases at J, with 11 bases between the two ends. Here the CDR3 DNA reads TGTGCCAGCAGCCAAGGAAACGTGGGCTCACCCCTCCACTTT. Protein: CASSQGNVGSPLHF.

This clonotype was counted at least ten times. In nucleotides, the CDR3 is TGTGCCAGCAGCGTAGGCTCACAGAGTGGTGCAGATACGCAGTATTTT. This gives the protein CASSVGSQSGADTQYF. The chain uses TRBV9 and TRBJ2-3; D remains unclear. The CDR3 is 16 residues long. The germline gives CDR1 SGDLS, CDR2 YYNGEE. V was pared by 0 bases and J by 4 bases, with 15 bases between.

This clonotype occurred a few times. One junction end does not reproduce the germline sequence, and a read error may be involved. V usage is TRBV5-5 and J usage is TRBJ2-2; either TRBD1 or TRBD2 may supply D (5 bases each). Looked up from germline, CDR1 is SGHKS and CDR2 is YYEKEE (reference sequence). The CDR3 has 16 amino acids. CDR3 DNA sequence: TGTGTCAGCAGCTTGGGACCAACTCCTTACACCGGGGAGCTGTTTTTT. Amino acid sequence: CVSSLGPTPYTGELFF.

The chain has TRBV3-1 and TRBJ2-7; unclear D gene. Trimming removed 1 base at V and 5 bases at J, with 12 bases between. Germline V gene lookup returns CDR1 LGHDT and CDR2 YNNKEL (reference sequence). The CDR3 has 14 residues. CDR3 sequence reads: CASSQAGQVDEQYF. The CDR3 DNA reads TGTGCCAGCAGCCAAGCCGGGCAGGTAGACGAGCAGTACTTC.

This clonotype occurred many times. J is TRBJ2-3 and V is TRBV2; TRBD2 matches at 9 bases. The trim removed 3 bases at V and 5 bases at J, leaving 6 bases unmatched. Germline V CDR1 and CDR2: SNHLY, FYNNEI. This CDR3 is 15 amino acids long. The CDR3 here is CASSDIAGDQDTQYF. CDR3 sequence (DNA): TGTGCCAGCAGTGATATAGCGGGGGATCAAGATACGCAGTATTTT.

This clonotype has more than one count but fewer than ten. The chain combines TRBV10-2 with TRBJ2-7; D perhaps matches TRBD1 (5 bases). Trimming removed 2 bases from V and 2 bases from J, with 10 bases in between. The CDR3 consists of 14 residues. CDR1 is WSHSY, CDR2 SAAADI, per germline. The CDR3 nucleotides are TGCGCCAGCAGTGAGGGGGCGTACCCCTACGAGCAGTACTTC. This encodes CASSEGAYPYEQYF.

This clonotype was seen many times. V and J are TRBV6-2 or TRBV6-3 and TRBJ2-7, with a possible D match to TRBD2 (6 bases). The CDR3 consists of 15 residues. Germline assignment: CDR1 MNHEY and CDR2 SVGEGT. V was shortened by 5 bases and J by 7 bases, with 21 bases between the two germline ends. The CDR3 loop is CASSRRGGMLREQYF. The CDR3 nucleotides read TGTGCCAGCAGTCGACGGGGCGGGATGCTGAGAGAGCAGTACTTC.

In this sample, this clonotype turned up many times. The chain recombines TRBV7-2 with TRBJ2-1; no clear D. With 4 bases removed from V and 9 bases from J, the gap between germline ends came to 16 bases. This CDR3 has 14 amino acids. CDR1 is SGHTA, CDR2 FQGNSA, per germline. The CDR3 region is CASSSSRFTGEQFF. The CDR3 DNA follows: TGTGCCAGCAGCTCATCCCGCTTCACTGGTGAGCAGTTCTTC.

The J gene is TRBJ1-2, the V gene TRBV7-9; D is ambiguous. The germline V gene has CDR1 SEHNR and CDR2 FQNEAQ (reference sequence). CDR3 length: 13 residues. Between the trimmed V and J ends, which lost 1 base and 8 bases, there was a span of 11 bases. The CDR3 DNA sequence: TGTGCCAGCAGCTTAGAGGAAGCAGGAGGCTACACCTTC. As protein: CASSLEEAGGYTF.

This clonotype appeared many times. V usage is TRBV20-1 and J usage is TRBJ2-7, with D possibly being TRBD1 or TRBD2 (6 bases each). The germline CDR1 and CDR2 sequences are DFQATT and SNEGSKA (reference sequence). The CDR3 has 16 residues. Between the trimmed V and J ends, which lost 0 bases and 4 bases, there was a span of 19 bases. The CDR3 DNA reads TGCAGTGCTAGAGATGTGGAGGAGGGGACAAAGTACGAGCAGTACTTC. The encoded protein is CSARDVEEGTKYEQYF.

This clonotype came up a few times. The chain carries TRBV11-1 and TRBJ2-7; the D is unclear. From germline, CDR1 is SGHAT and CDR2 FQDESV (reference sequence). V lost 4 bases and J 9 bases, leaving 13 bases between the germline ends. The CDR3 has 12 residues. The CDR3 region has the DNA TGTGCCAGCAGCTCCCTCATGCTGGTGCAGTACTTC. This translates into CASSSLMLVQYF.

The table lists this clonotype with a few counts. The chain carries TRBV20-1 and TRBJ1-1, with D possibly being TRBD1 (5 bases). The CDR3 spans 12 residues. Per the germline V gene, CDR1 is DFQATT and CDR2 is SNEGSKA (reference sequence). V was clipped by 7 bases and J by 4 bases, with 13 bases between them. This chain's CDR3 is CSVREGSTEAFF. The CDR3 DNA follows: TGCAGTGTCCGGGAGGGGAGCACTGAAGCTTTCTTT.

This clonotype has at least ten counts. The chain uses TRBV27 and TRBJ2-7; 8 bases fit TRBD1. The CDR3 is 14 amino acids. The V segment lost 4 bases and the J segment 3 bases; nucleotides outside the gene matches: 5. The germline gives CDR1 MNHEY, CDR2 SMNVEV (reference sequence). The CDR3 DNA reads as TGTGCCAGCAGTTCCGCGGACAGGGTCTACGAGCAGTACTTC. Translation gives CASSSADRVYEQYF.

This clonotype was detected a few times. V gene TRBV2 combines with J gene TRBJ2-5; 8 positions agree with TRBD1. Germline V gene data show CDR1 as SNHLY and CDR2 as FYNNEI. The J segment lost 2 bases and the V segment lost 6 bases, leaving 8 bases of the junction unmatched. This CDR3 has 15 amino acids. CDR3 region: CASRVDRDLQETQYF. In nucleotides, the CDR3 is TGTGCCAGCAGGGTGGACAGGGATTTACAAGAGACCCAGTACTTC.